These 25 T cell receptor beta chains came from one sample sequenced in a study of T cells in pancreatic ductal adenocarcinoma. TCRdb keeps only in-frame clones here, not all; method: immunoSEQ multiplex PCR. The sample has over 90,000 clones; about 96% are singletons. The selected patients with pancreatic ductal adenocarcinoma had surgery but no neoadjuvant therapy. Sequenced: PBMCs. These receptors were collected from a human donor with pancreatic ductal adenocarcinoma.

This clone turned up a few times. CDR3 in DNA: TGTGCCAGCAGCCAAGAGTGGTCTAGCGTCATGCCCCAGCATTTT. Amino acids: CASSQEWSSVMPQHF. J is TRBJ1-5 and V is TRBV4-2; D gene unclear. The CDR3 covers 15 residues. CDR1 and CDR2 from the germline V gene are LGHNA and YNFKEQ. Deletions cut 0 bases from V and 9 bases from J, with 15 bases between.

The rearrangement joins TRBV7-8 to TRBJ2-1, with D tentatively TRBD1 (6 bases). Germline V gene lookup returns CDR1 SGHVS and CDR2 FQNEAQ. CDR3 length: 12 amino acids. Between the trimmed V and J ends, which lost 5 bases and 8 bases, there was a span of 10 bases. CDR3 protein: CASSLGTYEQFF. Written as DNA, the CDR3 is TGTGCCAGCAGCCTCGGGACATATGAGCAGTTCTTC.

This sequence joins TRBV5-4 and TRBJ2-5, with 8 bases fitting TRBD2. With V trimmed by 4 bases and J by 1 base, 6 bases remained unmatched. The CDR3 spans 15 residues. From germline, CDR1 is SGHNT and CDR2 YYREEE (reference sequence). The CDR3 loop reads CASSTQRELQETQYF. CDR3 bases: TGTGCCAGCAGCACCCAGCGGGAGCTCCAAGAGACCCAGTACTTC.

The DNA for the CDR3 is TGTGCCAGCAGCCCATATGGAAGGGACAGAAGCAGCGAGACCCAGTACTTC. Amino acids: CASSPYGRDRSSETQYF. The chain recombines TRBV9 with TRBJ2-5; TRBD1 matches at 7 bases. This CDR3 spans 17 amino acids. Germline CDR1 reads SGDLS; CDR2 reads YYNGEE. With 4 bases clipped from V and 5 bases from J, the junction kept 17 bases outside the gene matches.

Turning to this clone: The sample holds other DNA sequences that translate to the same CDR3. The chain carries TRBV28 and TRBJ2-7; TRBD1 aligns across 8 bases. Germline V gene sequence: CDR1 MDHEN, CDR2 SYDVKM. V was clipped by 6 bases and J by 2 bases; unmatched bases: 3. The CDR3 contains 13 residues. CDR3 residues: CASSTGGTYEQYF. CDR3 coding DNA: TGTGCCAGCAGCACAGGGGGAACCTACGAGCAGTACTTC. The whole variable domain, filled in from reference TRBV28 and TRBJ2-7, reads DVKVTQSSRYLVKRTGEKVFLECVQDMDHENMFWYRQDPGLGLRLIYFSYDVKMKEKGDIPEGYSVSREKKERFSLILESASTNQTSMYLCASSTGGTYEQYFGPGTRLTVT.

The V gene is TRBV7-9, the J gene TRBJ2-1; 7 nucleotides agree with TRBD2. The CDR3 spans 17 residues. Germline loops: CDR1 SEHNR, CDR2 FQNEAQ (reference sequence). The trim removed 4 bases at V and 4 bases at J, leaving 13 bases unmatched. The chain's CDR3 is CASSSGSGEGRYNEQFF. The CDR3 DNA is TGTGCCAGCAGCTCCGGGTCTGGGGAGGGGAGGTACAATGAGCAGTTCTTC.

This chain uses TRBV6-1 with TRBJ2-6; D not certain. Trimming shortened V by 11 bases and J by 0 bases, and 8 bases separated the two germline ends. CDR1 and CDR2 from the germline V gene are MNHNS and SASEGT. The CDR3 consists of 13 residues. CDR3 loop: CAGLFSGANVLTF. The CDR3 DNA follows: TGTGCCGGCCTGTTCTCTGGGGCCAACGTCCTGACTTTC.

J is TRBJ1-4 and V is TRBV4-1; D is uncertain. The CDR3 runs 12 residues. V was trimmed by 5 bases and J by 7 bases, leaving 8 bases between them. CDR1 MGHRA and CDR2 YSYEKL come from the germline V gene. CDR3 loop: CASSLRGEKLFF. The CDR3 bases are TGCGCCAGCAGCTTGCGGGGTGAAAAACTGTTTTTT.

The J gene is TRBJ2-7, the V gene TRBV28, with a weak D call TRBD1 (5 bases). CDR3 length equals 14 residues. The germline V gene has CDR1 MDHEN and CDR2 SYDVKM. The V and J ends lost 4 bases and 3 bases respectively, with 13 bases between them. CDR3 sequence reads: CASSSYNRGYEQYF. In DNA, the CDR3 is TGTGCCAGCAGTTCTTACAATAGGGGCTACGAGCAGTACTTC.

V usage is TRBV7-2 and J usage is TRBJ2-3; 13 positions match TRBD2. The germline gives CDR1 SGHTA, CDR2 FQGNSA. The V and J ends lost 4 bases and 3 bases, in that order; junction bases with no gene match: 4. This CDR3 spans 16 amino acids. CDR3 protein: CASSSRTSGRTDTQYF. In nucleotides, the CDR3 is TGTGCCAGCAGCTCCCGGACTAGCGGGAGAACAGATACGCAGTATTTT.

V gene TRBV9 combines with J gene TRBJ2-5, with 8 bases matching TRBD1. CDR1 is SGDLS and CDR2 is YYNGEE in the germline V gene. This CDR3 contains 13 residues. J was trimmed by 5 bases and V by 3 bases; bases with no gene match: 3. As DNA, the CDR3 is TGTGCCAGCAGCGGGACAGGGCTGGAGACCCAGTACTTC. Translation gives CASSGTGLETQYF. Variable domain in full (rest from reference TRBV9 and TRBJ2-5): DSGVTQTPKHLITATGQRVTLRCSPRSGDLSVYWYQQSLDQGLQFLIQYYNGEERAKGNILERFSAQQFPDLHSELNLSSLELGDSALYFCASSGTGLETQYFGPGTRLLVL.

The chain employs TRBV18 and TRBJ1-1; D is possibly TRBD1 (5 bases). There are 14 residues in the CDR3. The V end was cut by 3 bases, the J end by 0 bases, with 8 bases between. Per the germline V gene, CDR1 is KGHSH and CDR2 is LQKENI. In nucleotides, the CDR3 is TGTGCCAGCTCACCCAGGGAGGTGAACACTGAAGCTTTCTTT. Its protein product is CASSPREVNTEAFF.

The CDR3 loop is CASRRDLGGSYNEQFF. CDR3 coding DNA: TGTGCCAGTCGAAGGGACCTAGGGGGCTCCTACAATGAGCAGTTCTTC. V usage is TRBV28 and J usage is TRBJ2-1; tentative D call: TRBD1 (6 bases). Trimming took off 9 bases at V and 0 bases at J, with 18 bases between the two ends. CDR1 and CDR2 from the germline V gene are MDHEN and SYDVKM. This CDR3 region has 16 residues.

V gene TRBV10-3 combines with J gene TRBJ2-1, with unresolved D. This CDR3 contains 17 residues. V was shortened by 3 bases and J by 0 bases, with 15 bases between the two germline ends. CDR1 and CDR2 from the germline V gene are ENHRY and SYGVKD. The DNA of the CDR3 is TGTGCCATCAGTGAAGCTGAGCGTAAGAGCTCCTACAATGAGCAGTTCTTC. The encoded protein is CAISEAERKSSYNEQFF.

The chain joins TRBV10-3 to TRBJ2-7; TRBD1 aligns across 7 bases. The germline V gene has CDR1 ENHRY and CDR2 SYGVKD. This CDR3 region has 13 residues. The V gene end was trimmed by 11 bases and the J gene end by 3 bases; junction bases not matched to a gene: 10. CDR3 protein: CAGQDRMDYEQYF. The CDR3 DNA reads as TGTGCCGGACAGGACAGGATGGACTACGAGCAGTACTTC.

The chain combines TRBV5-6 with TRBJ2-7, with 9 bases fitting TRBD1. The J segment lost 6 bases and the V segment lost 2 bases, leaving 9 bases of the junction unmatched. The germline V gene encodes CDR1 SGHDT and CDR2 YYEEEE. The CDR3 loop spans 15 amino acids. The CDR3 loop is CASSFRGTGLPEQYF. CDR3 bases: TGTGCCAGCAGCTTCCGAGGGACAGGGCTCCCCGAGCAGTACTTC.

The chain combines TRBV5-5 with TRBJ2-7, with 9 bases identical to TRBD2. Germline V CDR1 and CDR2: SGHKS, YYEKEE (reference sequence). V dropped 0 bases and J dropped 2; count of bases not matched to a gene: 6. CDR3 length equals 16 residues. CDR3 in DNA: TGTGCCAGCAGCTTGGCCGGCCTAGCGGGAACCTACGAGCAGTACTTC. This codes for CASSLAGLAGTYEQYF.

This rearrangement joins TRBV7-9 to TRBJ1-3; D ambiguous. Germline V gene sequence: CDR1 SEHNR, CDR2 FQNEAQ (reference sequence). The length of the CDR3 is 16 residues. Trimming took 2 bases from V and 2 from J, leaving 13 bases between them. The CDR3 nucleotides are TGTGCCAGCAGCTTACTAGGAGGTCAAGCTGGAAACACCATATATTTT. It encodes CASSLLGGQAGNTIYF.

The J gene is TRBJ1-2, the V gene TRBV27; 8 positions match TRBD1. The CDR3 runs to 13 residues. CDR1 and CDR2 (germline): MNHEY, SMNVEV (reference sequence). Trimming at V came to 3 bases and at J to 10 bases, leaving 7 bases not matched to a gene. The CDR3 reads CASSFGQGAAYTF. The CDR3 DNA reads TGTGCCAGCAGTTTTGGGCAGGGGGCTGCCTACACCTTC.

The rearrangement uses TRBV18 and TRBJ2-7; D possibly corresponds to TRBD1 (6 bases). Per germline, CDR1 KGHSH and CDR2 LQKENI. With 0 bases removed from V and 3 bases from J, the gap between germline ends came to 12 bases. The CDR3 loop spans 15 amino acids. CDR3 residues: CASSPPTGGLYEQYF. Here the CDR3 DNA reads TGTGCCAGCTCACCACCGACAGGAGGACTCTACGAGCAGTACTTC. Supplemented by reference TRBV18 and TRBJ2-7, the full variable domain reads NAGVMQNPRHLVRRRGQEARLRCSPMKGHSHVYWYRQLPEEGLKFMVYLQKENIIDESGMPKERFSAEFPKEGPSILRIQQVVRGDSAAYFCASSPPTGGLYEQYFGPGTRLTVT.

The V gene is TRBV5-4, the J gene TRBJ2-1; TRBD2 agrees at 8 bases. After removal of 4 bases from V and 7 bases from J, the junction contained 4 bases not matched to a gene. Germline CDR1 is SGHNT and CDR2 is YYREEE (reference sequence). The CDR3 has 13 amino acids. The CDR3: CASSRTSWNEQFF. CDR3 DNA: TGTGCCAGCAGCCGGACTAGCTGGAATGAGCAGTTCTTC.

The J gene is TRBJ2-7, the V gene TRBV6-1; 7 nucleotides align to TRBD1. This CDR3 spans 14 amino acids. Germline V lookup: CDR1 MNHNS, CDR2 SASEGT. Trimming removed 5 bases from V and 3 bases from J; junction bases left unmatched: 7. Here the CDR3 reads CASSTDRDGYEQYF. CDR3 in DNA: TGTGCCAGCAGTACCGACAGGGACGGCTACGAGCAGTACTTC.

CDR3: CASRWGGQGAEAFF. The CDR3 nucleotides read TGTGCCAGCAGATGGGGCGGCCAGGGGGCTGAAGCTTTCTTT. This chain links TRBV2 with TRBJ1-1, with TRBD1 identical over 7 bases. Germline loops: CDR1 SNHLY, CDR2 FYNNEI. The trim removed 6 bases at V and 6 bases at J, leaving 10 bases unmatched. The CDR3 is 14 residues long.

This clone was seen once. The chain has TRBV14 and TRBJ2-7; D perhaps matches TRBD1 (5 bases). The CDR3 sequence is 14 residues long. Trimming pared 4 bases from V and 6 bases from J, leaving 16 bases between. The germline V gene encodes CDR1 SGHDN and CDR2 FVKESK. The CDR3 DNA is TGTGCCAGCAGCCTCTTGGCCGCAGGGCGCGAGCAGTACTTC. This gives the protein CASSLLAAGREQYF.

V is TRBV7-2 and J is TRBJ1-1; D unclear. The CDR3 length is 14 residues. V gave up 1 base and J gave up 6 bases, with 12 bases separating them. Germline assignment: CDR1 SGHTA and CDR2 FQGNSA. CDR3 nucleotide sequence: TGTGCCAGCAGCTTAGGCGCGTCTTCCCCTGAAGCTTTCTTT. Its protein is CASSLGASSPEAFF.